The source of this T cell receptor beta chain is a study of blood T cells in healthy people across ages. For the study at large: Template switching recovered approximately one barcoded beta molecule for every two T cells.

Deletions cut 3 bases from V and 2 bases from J, with 14 bases between. The CDR3 extends over 15 amino acids. The sample holds many counts of this clonotype. Antigen unknown. Overall study results and limits: It was held that the diversity estimates obtained from one million T cells were underestimates. The fall in TCR beta diversity per million T cells was roughly linear with age.

Next came a second PCR, run for 7 to 11 cycles, which used a sample-barcoded 5' primer along with a J-beta primer mix. TCRdb independently ran MiXCR on the 5' RACE reads; one entry per CDR3 protein. The repertoire includes 870,000 or so distinct CDR3 sequences, about 28% of them detected once, and roughly a sixth sits in the top ten. The receptor was isolated from a woman aged 80 or older in good health. What was sequenced was blood. The J gene is TRBJ2-7, the V gene TRBV12-3 or TRBV12-4; possibly TRBD1 for D (6 bases). DNA of the CDR3: TGTGCCAGCAGTTTCGCGACAGGTCCGACCTACGAGCAGTACTTC. This sequence encodes CASSFATGPTYEQYF.